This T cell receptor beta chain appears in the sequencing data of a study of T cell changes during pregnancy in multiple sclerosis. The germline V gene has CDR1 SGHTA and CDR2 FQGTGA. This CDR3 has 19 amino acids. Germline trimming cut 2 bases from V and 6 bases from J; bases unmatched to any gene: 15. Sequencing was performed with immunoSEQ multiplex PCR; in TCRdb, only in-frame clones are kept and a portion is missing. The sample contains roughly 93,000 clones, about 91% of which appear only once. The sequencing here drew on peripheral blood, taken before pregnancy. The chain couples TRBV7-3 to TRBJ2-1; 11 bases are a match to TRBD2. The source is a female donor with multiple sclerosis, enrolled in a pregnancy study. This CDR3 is CASSLGLGGSGRAANEQFF. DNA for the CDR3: TGTGCCAGCAGCTTAGGGCTGGGGGGTAGCGGGAGGGCCGCCAATGAGCAGTTCTTC.